Each of the 12 T cell receptor beta chains below was sequenced from the same sample in a study of blood T cell repertoires in COVID-19. The assay was immunoSEQ multiplex PCR, and TCRdb's table has in-frame clones only and misses some. The sample contains a few hundred thousand clones, roughly 90% of which appear only once. Sequenced: peripheral blood. Receptors originate from a man aged 18 to 29 with active or convalescent COVID-19.

The chain is built from TRBV7-9 and TRBJ1-2; the D is unclear. Germline V gene data show CDR1 as SEHNR and CDR2 as FQNEAQ (reference sequence). Trimming shortened V by 0 bases and J by 5 bases, and 4 bases separated the two germline ends. This CDR3 has 12 amino acids. The CDR3 nucleotides are TGTGCCAGCAGCTTAGCGGAGTATGGCTACACCTTC. Translating it yields CASSLAEYGYTF.

This sequence joins TRBV2 and TRBJ2-6, with 8 bases lining up with TRBD1. Germline V lookup: CDR1 SNHLY, CDR2 FYNNEI. Trimming at V came to 4 bases and at J to 0 bases, leaving 8 bases not matched to a gene. The CDR3 is 18 residues long. The chain's CDR3 is CASSGLGQGLSGANVLTF. The CDR3 DNA follows: TGTGCCAGCAGTGGACTAGGACAGGGCCTCTCTGGGGCCAACGTCCTGACTTTC.

This clone was recorded only once. This chain uses TRBV7-8 with TRBJ1-4; no definite D call. The V end lost 5 bases, the J end lost 8 bases, and 9 bases lay between the germline ends. CDR1 and CDR2 (germline): SGHVS, FQNEAQ. The CDR3 has 12 residues. The CDR3, as DNA: TGTGCCAGCAGCCAGGCCAGGGAAAAACTGTTTTTT. Amino acid sequence: CASSQAREKLFF.

The chain carries TRBV3-1 (or the pseudogene TRBV3-2) and TRBJ1-2, with D possibly being TRBD1 (6 bases). Germline V lookup: CDR1 LGHDT, CDR2 YNNKEL (reference sequence). The CDR3 has 13 amino acids. Trimming took off 1 base at V and 8 bases at J, with 11 bases between the two ends. DNA of the CDR3: TGTGCCAGCAGCCAAGGCGGACAGTTGGGCTACACCTTC. Protein sequence: CASSQGGQLGYTF.

The chain recombines TRBV5-8 with TRBJ1-5; D is perhaps TRBD1 (6 bases). Germline V gene sequence: CDR1 SGHTS, CDR2 YDEGEE. V lost 3 bases and J lost 3, with 10 bases in between. The CDR3 totals 14 residues. The CDR3 region is CASSSGENNQPQHF. The CDR3 bases are TGTGCCAGCAGCTCAGGGGAGAACAATCAGCCCCAGCATTTT.

The chain carries TRBV7-2 and TRBJ2-7; 8 bases align to TRBD1. The CDR3 spans 14 residues. The trim removed 5 bases at V and 5 bases at J, leaving 8 bases unmatched. Germline lookup yields CDR1 SGHTA and CDR2 FQGNSA. CDR3 in amino acids: CASSHDRGLDEQYF. CDR3 bases: TGTGCCAGCAGCCATGACAGGGGCCTTGACGAGCAGTACTTC.

The rearrangement links TRBV7-8 to TRBJ2-7, with D maybe TRBD1 (5 bases). The V gene's germline CDR1 is SGHVS and CDR2 FQNEAQ. This CDR3 is built from 15 residues. V dropped 6 bases and J dropped 0 bases, with 15 bases sitting between them. CDR3 in amino acids: CASRRHQGPSYEQYF. As DNA, the CDR3 is TGTGCCAGCAGACGTCATCAGGGTCCCTCCTACGAGCAGTACTTC.

This clone occurred once. The chain combines TRBV7-9 with TRBJ2-1, with 12 bases fitting TRBD2. Trimming removed 6 bases from V and 4 bases from J; junction bases left unmatched: 4. This CDR3 is 15 amino acids long. Germline V gene lookup returns CDR1 SEHNR and CDR2 FQNEAQ (reference sequence). CDR3 sequence: CASRPTSGGYNEQFF. CDR3 DNA: TGTGCCAGCAGACCAACTAGCGGGGGGTACAATGAGCAGTTCTTC.

V gene TRBV3-1 (or the pseudogene TRBV3-2) combines with J gene TRBJ1-2; no definite D call. The V gene lost 4 bases and the J gene lost 5 bases, with 17 bases spanning the gap. CDR3 length equals 15 residues. Looked up from germline, CDR1 is LGHDT and CDR2 is YNNKEL (reference sequence). Here the CDR3 DNA reads TGTGCCAGCAGCCCGCCCGGTGGGCACTTATATGGCTACACCTTC. Residues: CASSPPGGHLYGYTF.

The gene calls are TRBV10-1 and TRBJ2-2; no clear D. With 0 bases removed from V and 7 bases from J, the gap between germline ends came to 12 bases. The CDR3 extends over 15 amino acids. Germline loops: CDR1 WNHNN, CDR2 SYGVQD (reference sequence). The CDR3 sequence is CASSESVVGSGELFF. The CDR3 DNA is TGCGCCAGCAGTGAGTCGGTCGTTGGTAGCGGGGAGCTGTTTTTT.

J is TRBJ2-6 and V is TRBV5-8; D is ambiguous. Per germline, CDR1 SGHTS and CDR2 YDEGEE. The CDR3 covers 17 residues. Trimming cost V 0 bases and J 2 bases, with 12 bases left between them. The CDR3 here is CASSLDPREAGANVLTF. In DNA, the CDR3 is TGTGCCAGCAGCTTGGACCCTCGAGAGGCTGGGGCCAACGTCCTGACTTTC.

V usage is TRBV7-2 and J usage is TRBJ2-5; 14 bases are a match to TRBD2. V dropped 4 bases and J dropped 5; count of bases not matched to a gene: 12. The CDR3 totals 18 residues. Germline V gene sequence: CDR1 SGHTA, CDR2 FQGNSA. The CDR3 nucleotides read TGTGCCAGCAGCTGGGGACTAGCGGGGGTCCTTTTCTGGGAGACCCAGTACTTC. This encodes CASSWGLAGVLFWETQYF.